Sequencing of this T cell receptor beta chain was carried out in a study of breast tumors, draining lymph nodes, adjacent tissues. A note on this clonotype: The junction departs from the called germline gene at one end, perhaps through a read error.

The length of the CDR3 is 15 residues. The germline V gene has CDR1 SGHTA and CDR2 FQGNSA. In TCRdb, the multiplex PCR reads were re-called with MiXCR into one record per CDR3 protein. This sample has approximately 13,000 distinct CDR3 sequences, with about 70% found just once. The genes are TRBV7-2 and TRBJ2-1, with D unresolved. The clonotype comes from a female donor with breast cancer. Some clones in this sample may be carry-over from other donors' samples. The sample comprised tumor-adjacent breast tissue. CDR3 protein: CASSVRALDNNERFF. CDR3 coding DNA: TGTGCCAGCAGCGTACGGGCATTAGATAATAATGAGCGGTTCTTC.